A single sample is the source of the 20 T cell receptor beta chains below, sequenced in a study of synovial regulatory T cells in juvenile arthritis. Broader study findings: Inflammation-associated Treg cells in blood had less TCR diversity than the remaining blood Treg cells.

Sequencing was performed with immunoSEQ multiplex PCR; in TCRdb, only in-frame clones are kept and a portion is missing. The sample is made up of approximately 820 clones, and the top ten hold less than 5.5% of it. These receptors' antigens are unknown. Sequencing input: Treg cells from blood. Regarding subset: HLA-DR+ inflammation-associated blood Treg cells. The receptors originated from a donor aged 2-30 years with juvenile idiopathic arthritis.

This chain uses TRBV9 with TRBJ2-3; TCRdb picks TRBD2, but there is no DNA to check that call. Germline loops: CDR1 SGDLS, CDR2 YYNGEE. The CDR3 runs to 16 residues. The nucleotide record is missing. The CDR3 reads CASSAASGGMGDTQYF.

This clone registers medium-sized (0.01 to 0.1%) by frequency. The chain uses TRBV7-2 and TRBJ1-2. The CDR3 loop spans 15 amino acids. Only the protein is on record. Germline CDR1 is SGHTA and CDR2 is FQGNSA. The CDR3 spells CASSFNSGLNYGYTF.

The chain uses TRBV27 and TRBJ2-5; TCRdb's assignment of TRBD2 cannot be checked, as there is no DNA. This CDR3 spans 18 amino acids. No DNA has been recorded. From germline, CDR1 is MNHEY and CDR2 SMNVEV (reference sequence). CDR3 amino acids: CASRGGTRSRGEIGTQYF.

This clone is identified as medium-sized from frequency. The rearrangement uses TRBV20-1 and TRBJ1-1. Germline-derived CDR1 and CDR2 are DFQATT and SNEGSKA (reference sequence). The CDR3 runs to 11 residues. No DNA is recorded. Here the CDR3 reads CSARMGSEAFF.

The V gene is TRBV7-8, the J gene TRBJ2-5; the D call of TRBD2 rests on TCRdb alone, since no DNA is present to check it. CDR3 length equals 14 residues. The record lacks a DNA sequence. CDR1 and CDR2 from the germline V gene are SGHVS and FQNEAQ. CDR3 region: CASSARDYKETQYF.

V usage is TRBV29-1 and J usage is TRBJ1-2; TCRdb reports TRBD1, a call that lacks DNA to check it against. The CDR3 has 12 residues. Only the protein is on record. The germline V gene encodes CDR1 SQVTM and CDR2 ANQGSEA. This chain's CDR3 is CSVEFTGVGYTF. The variable domain in full, completed from reference TRBV29-1 and TRBJ1-2, reads SAVISQKPSRDICQRGTSLTIQCQVDSQVTMMFWYRQQPGQSLTLIATANQGSEATYESGFVIDKFPISRPNLTFSTLTVSNMSPEDSSIYLCSVEFTGVGYTFGSGTRLTVV.

The chain employs TRBV30 and TRBJ2-7; checking the TCRdb D call of TRBD1 is not possible without DNA. Per germline, CDR1 GTSNPN and CDR2 SVGIG (reference sequence). This CDR3 is built from 14 residues. No DNA sequence was recorded. CDR3 protein: CAWSTGQVPYEQYF.

In terms of frequency, this clone is medium-sized. This chain uses TRBV30 with TRBJ1-5; TCRdb's D gene call, TRBD1, goes unchecked for lack of DNA. Germline V gene data show CDR1 as GTSNPN and CDR2 as SVGIG (reference sequence). This CDR3 has 16 residues. DNA is not on record. This CDR3 is CAWMPGHSRGNQPQHF. Full variable domain (rest looked up from reference TRBV30 and TRBJ1-5): SQTIHQWPATLVQPVGSPLSLECTVEGTSNPNLYWYRQAAGRGLQLLFYSVGIGQISSEVPQNLSASRPQDRQFILSSKKLLLSDSGFYLCAWMPGHSRGNQPQHFGDGTRLSIL.

By frequency, this clone is medium-sized. The chain couples TRBV5-1 to TRBJ1-2. CDR1 is SGHRS, CDR2 YFSETQ, per germline. The CDR3 has 14 amino acids. The nucleotide record is missing. CDR3 sequence reads: CASSPDTGTGGYTF.

This clone is classed as large (0.1 to 1%) by frequency. The chain couples TRBV11-2 to TRBJ1-1. This CDR3 has 14 residues. The DNA sequence is not available. CDR1 and CDR2 (germline): SGHAT, FQNNGV. CDR3 residues: CASRMTDSNTEAFF. Full variable domain (missing parts from reference TRBV11-2 and TRBJ1-1): EAGVAQSPRYKIIEKRQSVAFWCNPISGHATLYWYQQILGQGPKLLIQFQNNGVVDDSQLPKDRFSAERLKGVDSTLKIQPAKLEDSAVYLCASRMTDSNTEAFFGQGTRLTVV.

CDR3 sequence reads: CATSREGPRTGELFF. The chain couples TRBV15 to TRBJ2-2. The CDR3 is made up of 15 amino acids. DNA was not recorded. Germline V gives CDR1 LNHNV, CDR2 YYDKDF (reference sequence).

This clone is labeled large based on frequency. V and J are TRBV28 and TRBJ1-2; no DNA is available, so the TRBD1 call from TCRdb remains unchecked. This CDR3 has 13 amino acids. No DNA accompanies this entry. Germline V gene sequence: CDR1 MDHEN, CDR2 SYDVKM. CDR3 protein: CASSFGTKYGYTF.

The CDR3 sequence is CAWSDERMVRGTDTQYF. This sequence joins TRBV30 and TRBJ2-3; checking the TCRdb D call of TRBD1 is not possible without DNA. The CDR3 is made up of 17 amino acids. No DNA appears here. Germline loops: CDR1 GTSNPN, CDR2 SVGIG (reference sequence).

This clone is classed as large by frequency. The V and J genes are TRBV19 and TRBJ1-5; TCRdb picks TRBD1, but there is no DNA to check that call. Germline loops: CDR1 LNHDA, CDR2 SQIVND (reference sequence). This CDR3 comprises 13 residues. No coding sequence is recorded. CDR3 in amino acids: CASNRDRAQPQHF. Variable domain in full (rest from reference TRBV19 and TRBJ1-5): DGGITQSPKYLFRKEGQNVTLSCEQNLNHDAMYWYRQDPGQGLRLIYYSQIVNDFQKGDIAEGYSVSREKKESFPLTVTSAQKNPTAFYLCASNRDRAQPQHFGDGTRLSIL.

The chain employs TRBV11-2 and TRBJ1-6. This CDR3 is 16 amino acids long. No DNA appears here. Germline CDR1 and CDR2: SGHAT and FQNNGV. This chain's CDR3 is CASSPGGKGGNSPLHF.

Judged by frequency, this clone is medium-sized (0.01 to 0.1%). The V and J genes are TRBV6-6 and TRBJ2-7. The CDR3 has 15 residues. No DNA was logged. Germline-derived CDR1 and CDR2 are MNHNY and SVGAGI (reference sequence). Here the CDR3 reads CARAPTACGWREQYF.

The CDR3 here is CASKTSGLPSDTQYF. The chain links TRBV2 to TRBJ2-3; TCRdb calls TRBD2, which cannot be checked without DNA. Germline V gene sequence: CDR1 SNHLY, CDR2 FYNNEI. The CDR3 totals 15 residues. The DNA is unrecorded. Based on the CDR3 plus reference TRBV2 and TRBJ2-3, the full variable domain is EPEVTQTPSHQVTQMGQEVILRCVPISNHLYFYWYRQILGQKVEFLVSFYNNEISEKSEIFDDQFSVERPDGSNFTLKIRSTKLEDSAMYFCASKTSGLPSDTQYFGPGTRLTVL.

This clone counts as large (0.1 to 1%) by frequency. The chain recombines TRBV28 with TRBJ2-7; TCRdb calls TRBD2, which cannot be checked without DNA. The CDR3 runs 17 residues. Nucleotide data are not available. Germline CDR1 and CDR2: MDHEN and SYDVKM. CDR3 loop: CASSYTGLAGELYEQYF.

In terms of frequency, this clone is large. The rearrangement uses TRBV2 and TRBJ1-1; the TCRdb call, TRBD1, lacks DNA for checking. The CDR3 contains 15 residues. This entry has no DNA. Germline lookup yields CDR1 SNHLY and CDR2 FYNNEI. The CDR3 is CASSIQGALRTEAFF.

This clone is classed as medium-sized by frequency. This chain connects TRBV7-9 to TRBJ1-2; TCRdb indicates TRBD1, and absent DNA this call remains unverified. The CDR3 loop spans 16 amino acids. Only the protein sequence is given. The germline V gene encodes CDR1 SEHNR and CDR2 FQNEAQ (reference sequence). This CDR3 reads CASSPGTALEVYGYTF.